Below are 12 T cell receptor beta chains sequenced from a single sample in a study of blood T cell repertoires in COVID-19. Generated by immunoSEQ multiplex PCR, the TCRdb table keeps only in-frame clones and is missing some. The profile covers 470,000 or so clones, with around 88% appearing a single time and around 4.4% taken by the ten largest. Sequencing input: peripheral blood. Receptors originate from a woman under 40 with acute or convalescent COVID-19.

The V and J genes are TRBV30 and TRBJ2-5, with D possibly TRBD2 on 5 matching bases. The germline gives CDR1 GTSNPN, CDR2 SVGIG (reference sequence). The germline V and J ends were trimmed by 6 bases and 6 bases, with 17 bases remaining between them. This CDR3 contains 13 residues. This CDR3 is CACPGRGTKTQYF. In nucleotides, the CDR3 is TGTGCCTGCCCTGGACGGGGTACGAAGACCCAGTACTTC.

In this sample, this clone turned up a few times. The chain couples TRBV6-5 to TRBJ1-3; D remains ambiguous. CDR1 is MNHEY and CDR2 is SVGAGI in the germline V gene. V lost 5 bases and J 5 bases, leaving 16 bases between the germline ends. The CDR3 contains 15 residues. As DNA, the CDR3 is TGTGCCAGCAGTAACGGCGGGGTCTATAGAAACACCATATATTTT. Its protein is CASSNGGVYRNTIYF.

This chain uses TRBV18 with TRBJ1-4, with 7 bases that match TRBD1. Germline V gene data show CDR1 as KGHSH and CDR2 as LQKENI. This CDR3 region has 19 residues. V dropped 4 bases and J dropped 0; count of bases not matched to a gene: 14. CDR3 in amino acids: CASSRTGTVPLTTNEKLFF. The DNA of the CDR3 is TGTGCCAGCTCACGAACGGGGACAGTCCCCCTAACAACTAATGAAAAACTGTTTTTT.

The chain carries TRBV2 and TRBJ1-1, with TRBD1 matching 9 bases. Per the germline V gene, CDR1 is SNHLY and CDR2 is FYNNEI. Trimming cost V 5 bases and J 0 bases; bases outside gene matches: 4. The CDR3 loop spans 15 amino acids. CDR3 in DNA: TGTGCCAGCAGTTGGGACAGGGTTATGAACACTGAAGCTTTCTTT. It encodes CASSWDRVMNTEAFF.

This CDR3 reads CASSFPVLAGKLYNEQFF. The DNA for the CDR3 is TGTGCCAGCAGCTTTCCCGTTTTAGCGGGAAAACTTTACAATGAGCAGTTCTTC. The chain uses TRBV7-6 and TRBJ2-1; 8 nucleotides match TRBD2. Germline CDR1 SGHVS, CDR2 FNYEAQ. The CDR3 is 18 amino acids. The junction had 14 bases not matched to a gene; V was cut back by 3 bases and J by 4 bases.

The chain joins TRBV6-5 to TRBJ2-3, with D possibly TRBD1 on 5 matching bases. CDR3 size: 14 residues. Trimming pared 8 bases from V and 1 base from J, leaving 13 bases between. The V gene's germline CDR1 is MNHEY and CDR2 SVGAGI. CDR3 loop: CASGRGSRTDTQYF. The CDR3 DNA reads as TGTGCCAGCGGTAGGGGTTCTCGCACAGATACGCAGTATTTT.

V and J are TRBV27 and TRBJ1-2, with 8 bases identical to TRBD1. V lost 5 bases and J lost 7; bases outside the gene matches: 3. Germline assignment: CDR1 MNHEY and CDR2 SMNVEV (reference sequence). The CDR3 sequence is 12 residues long. The CDR3 bases are TGTGCCAGCAGTCCAGACAGGGGTGGCTACACCTTC. Translating gives CASSPDRGGYTF.

The rearrangement links TRBV21-1 to TRBJ1-6; no check of the table's D call, TRBD1, against the DNA was made. TRBV21-1 constitutes a pseudogene. The CDR3 is made up of 20 amino acids. This CDR3 reads CASSTLTRQGLYSYNSPLHF. CDR3 nucleotides: TGTGCCAGCAGCACGTTGACCAGACAGGGGCTCTACTCCTATAATTCACCCCTCCACTTT.

This chain connects TRBV10-1 to TRBJ2-7, with 8 bases that match TRBD1. Trimming at V came to 5 bases and at J to 2 bases, leaving 5 bases not matched to a gene. The germline V gene encodes CDR1 WNHNN and CDR2 SYGVQD (reference sequence). The length of the CDR3 is 14 residues. The CDR3 loop reads CASSKGQVAYEQYF. CDR3 DNA sequence: TGCGCCAGCAGTAAGGGACAGGTAGCCTACGAGCAGTACTTC.

The chain couples TRBV28 to TRBJ2-5; 8 nucleotides match TRBD2. Unmatched junction bases numbered 6, after V lost 6 bases and J lost 3 bases. Germline CDR1 and CDR2: MDHEN and SYDVKM. The CDR3 runs 14 residues. This CDR3 reads CASSYRGGKETQYF. The CDR3 coding sequence is TGTGCCAGCAGCTACCGGGGGGGGAAAGAGACCCAGTACTTC.

The CDR3 DNA reads TGCGCCAGCAGCTTGGACTCGTCCCACGAGCAGTACTTC. Encoded protein: CASSLDSSHEQYF. The J gene is TRBJ2-7, the V gene TRBV5-1; no firm D call. The CDR3 runs to 13 residues. V lost 0 bases to trimming and J lost 5 bases, with 9 bases between them. CDR1 and CDR2 (germline): SGHRS, YFSETQ.

The V call is TRBV19, the J call TRBJ2-5, with D possibly matching TRBD1 (6 bases). Between the trimmed V and J ends, which lost 1 base and 5 bases, there was a span of 8 bases. The CDR3 is made up of 13 amino acids. Germline CDR1 LNHDA, CDR2 SQIVND (reference sequence). The CDR3 spells CASSIGQGETQYF. CDR3 bases: TGTGCCAGTAGTATAGGGCAGGGGGAGACCCAGTACTTC.